The next 6 T cell receptor beta chains were all read from a single sample in a study of T cell changes during pregnancy in multiple sclerosis. Only in-frame clones appear in the TCRdb table, and some are missing; sequencing was by immunoSEQ multiplex PCR. The sample comprises approximately 98,000 clones, 92% of which are singletons, and approximately 2.4% rests with the top ten. The sequences come from peripheral blood, collected after pregnancy. The source of these receptors is a female donor in good health, enrolled as a control in a pregnancy study.

The rearrangement links TRBV5-1 to TRBJ2-7; TRBD1 matches at 7 bases. With 0 bases clipped from V and 3 bases from J, the junction kept 18 bases outside the gene matches. The germline V gene encodes CDR1 SGHRS and CDR2 YFSETQ. The CDR3 consists of 19 residues. The CDR3 region is CASSLGPRRDRVGSYEQYF. CDR3 nucleotide sequence: TGCGCCAGCAGCTTGGGGCCCCGACGCGACAGGGTCGGCAGCTACGAGCAGTACTTC.

This chain links TRBV2 with TRBJ2-6; D might be TRBD2 (5 bases). Germline V gene data show CDR1 as SNHLY and CDR2 as FYNNEI. V lost 6 bases, J lost 0 bases, and 12 bases lay in between. This CDR3 has 16 amino acids. The CDR3 loop is CASRDGLSSGANVLTF. For the CDR3, the DNA is TGTGCCAGCAGGGATGGACTCTCCTCTGGGGCCAACGTCCTGACTTTC.

The CDR3 sequence is CASSSDFIMGTDTQYF. DNA of the CDR3: TGCGCCAGCAGCTCGGACTTTATTATGGGCACAGATACGCAGTATTTT. The chain recombines TRBV5-1 with TRBJ2-3, with D perhaps matching TRBD2 (5 bases). With 3 bases removed from V and 1 base from J, the gap between germline ends came to 15 bases. Per the germline V gene, CDR1 is SGHRS and CDR2 is YFSETQ. This CDR3 spans 16 amino acids.

The rearrangement joins TRBV2 to TRBJ2-1; 11 bases fit TRBD1. The CDR3 runs 14 residues. Germline values: CDR1 SNHLY, CDR2 FYNNEI. J gave up 6 bases and V 7 bases, and 5 bases lay outside the gene matches. CDR3 bases: TGTGCCAGCACCAAGGGACAGGGGGGCAATGAGCAGTTCTTC. Its translation: CASTKGQGGNEQFF. The whole variable domain, remainder taken from reference TRBV2 and TRBJ2-1, is EPEVTQTPSHQVTQMGQEVILRCVPISNHLYFYWYRQILGQKVEFLVSFYNNEISEKSEIFDDQFSVERPDGSNFTLKIRSTKLEDSAMYFCASTKGQGGNEQFFGPGTRLTVL.

V gene TRBV11-2 combines with J gene TRBJ2-5, with D possibly being TRBD1 (5 bases). In germline, CDR1 is SGHAT, CDR2 FQNNGV. CDR3 size: 18 residues. The V end was cut by 0 bases, the J end by 4 bases, with 21 bases between. CDR3 sequence: CASSLDLDQGSISETQYF. Written as DNA, the CDR3 is TGTGCCAGCAGCTTAGATCTCGATCAGGGCTCCATCTCAGAGACCCAGTACTTC. Looking up the rest from reference TRBV11-2 and TRBJ2-5 gives the full variable domain: EAGVAQSPRYKIIEKRQSVAFWCNPISGHATLYWYQQILGQGPKLLIQFQNNGVVDDSQLPKDRFSAERLKGVDSTLKIQPAKLEDSAVYLCASSLDLDQGSISETQYFGPGTRLLVL.

The chain joins TRBV7-9 to TRBJ2-5; 14 nucleotides agree with TRBD2. Germline CDR1 reads SEHNR; CDR2 reads FQNEAQ (reference sequence). J lost 10 bases, V lost 6 bases, and 16 bases had no gene match. CDR3 length equals 17 residues. CDR3 coding DNA: TGTGCCAGCAGTCCGAAACAACGACTAGCGGGGGGGCTGAGCCAGTACTTC. Amino acids: CASSPKQRLAGGLSQYF.